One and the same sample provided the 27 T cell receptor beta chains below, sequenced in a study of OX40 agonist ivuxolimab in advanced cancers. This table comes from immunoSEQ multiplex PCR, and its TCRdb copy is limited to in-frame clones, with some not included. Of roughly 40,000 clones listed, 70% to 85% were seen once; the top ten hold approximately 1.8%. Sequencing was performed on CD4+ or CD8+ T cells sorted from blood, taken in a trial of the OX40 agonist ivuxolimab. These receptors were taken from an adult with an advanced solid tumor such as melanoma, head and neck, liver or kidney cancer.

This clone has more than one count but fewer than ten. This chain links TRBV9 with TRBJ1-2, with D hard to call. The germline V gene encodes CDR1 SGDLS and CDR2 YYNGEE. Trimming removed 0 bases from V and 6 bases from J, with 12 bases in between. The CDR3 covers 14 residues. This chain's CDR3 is CASSVVGGWDGYTF. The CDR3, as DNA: TGTGCCAGCAGCGTAGTGGGTGGGTGGGATGGCTACACCTTC.

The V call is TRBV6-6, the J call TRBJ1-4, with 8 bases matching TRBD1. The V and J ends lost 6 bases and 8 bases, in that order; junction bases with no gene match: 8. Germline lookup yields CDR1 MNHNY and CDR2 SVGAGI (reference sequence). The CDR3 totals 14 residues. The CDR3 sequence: CASSRTGSGEKLFF. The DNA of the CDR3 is TGTGCCAGCAGCCGGACAGGGTCGGGGGAAAAACTGTTTTTT.

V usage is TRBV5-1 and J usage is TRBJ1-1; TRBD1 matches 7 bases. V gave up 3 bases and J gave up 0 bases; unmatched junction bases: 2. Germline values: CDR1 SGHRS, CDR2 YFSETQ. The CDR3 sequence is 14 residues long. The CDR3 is CASSWGQMNTEAFF. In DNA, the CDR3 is TGCGCCAGCAGCTGGGGACAGATGAACACTGAAGCTTTCTTT.

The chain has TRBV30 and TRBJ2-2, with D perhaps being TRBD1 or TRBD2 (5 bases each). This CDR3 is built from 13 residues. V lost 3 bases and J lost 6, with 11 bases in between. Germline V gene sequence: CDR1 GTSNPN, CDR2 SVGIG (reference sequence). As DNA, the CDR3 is TGTGCCTGGAGCTCCTGGGGACCCGGGGAGCTGTTTTTT. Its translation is CAWSSWGPGELFF.

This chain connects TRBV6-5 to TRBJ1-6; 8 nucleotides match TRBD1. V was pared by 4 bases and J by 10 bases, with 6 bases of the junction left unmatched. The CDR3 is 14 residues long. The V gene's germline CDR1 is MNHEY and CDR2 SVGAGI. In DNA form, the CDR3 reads TGTGCCAGCAGTTCGACAGGGGTCGTATCACCCCTCCACTTT. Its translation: CASSSTGVVSPLHF.

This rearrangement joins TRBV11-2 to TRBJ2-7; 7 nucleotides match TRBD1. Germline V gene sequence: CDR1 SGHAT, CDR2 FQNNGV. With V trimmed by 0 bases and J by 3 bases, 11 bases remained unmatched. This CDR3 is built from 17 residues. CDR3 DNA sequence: TGTGCCAGCAGCTTAGATGACGCAGGGGGAATGTACTACGAGCAGTACTTC. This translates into CASSLDDAGGMYYEQYF. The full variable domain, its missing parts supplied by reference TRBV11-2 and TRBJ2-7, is EAGVAQSPRYKIIEKRQSVAFWCNPISGHATLYWYQQILGQGPKLLIQFQNNGVVDDSQLPKDRFSAERLKGVDSTLKIQPAKLEDSAVYLCASSLDDAGGMYYEQYFGPGTRLTVT.

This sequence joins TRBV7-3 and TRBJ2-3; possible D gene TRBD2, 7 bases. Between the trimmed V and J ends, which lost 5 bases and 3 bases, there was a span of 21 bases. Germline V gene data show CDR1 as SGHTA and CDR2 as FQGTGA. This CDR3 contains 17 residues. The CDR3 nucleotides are TGTGCCAGCAGCCCCCGTGGGGGGGCGGGAAAAACAGATACGCAGTATTTT. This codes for CASSPRGGAGKTDTQYF.

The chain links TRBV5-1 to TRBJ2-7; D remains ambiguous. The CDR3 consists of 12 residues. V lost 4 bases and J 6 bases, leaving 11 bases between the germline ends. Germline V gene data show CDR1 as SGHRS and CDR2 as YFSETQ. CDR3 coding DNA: TGCGCCAGCAGCCTGGGCCCTAGCGAGCAGTACTTC. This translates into CASSLGPSEQYF.

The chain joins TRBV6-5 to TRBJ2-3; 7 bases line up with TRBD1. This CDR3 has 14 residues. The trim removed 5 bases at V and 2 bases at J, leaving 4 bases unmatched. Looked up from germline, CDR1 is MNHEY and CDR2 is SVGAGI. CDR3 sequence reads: CASSTTGFTDTQYF. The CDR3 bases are TGTGCCAGCAGTACGACAGGGTTCACAGATACGCAGTATTTT.

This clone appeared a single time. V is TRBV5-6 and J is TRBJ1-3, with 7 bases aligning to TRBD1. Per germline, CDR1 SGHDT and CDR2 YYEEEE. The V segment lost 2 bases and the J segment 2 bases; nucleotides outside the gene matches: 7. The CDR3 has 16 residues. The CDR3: CASSFYRGGTGNTIYF. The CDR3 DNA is TGTGCCAGCAGCTTTTACAGGGGAGGAACTGGAAACACCATATATTTT.

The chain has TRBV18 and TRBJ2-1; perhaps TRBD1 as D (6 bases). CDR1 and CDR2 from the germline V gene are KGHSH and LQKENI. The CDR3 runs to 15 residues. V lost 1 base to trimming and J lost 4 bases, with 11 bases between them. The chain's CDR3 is CASSPQNREYNEQFF. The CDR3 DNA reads TGTGCCAGCTCACCACAGAACAGGGAGTACAATGAGCAGTTCTTC.

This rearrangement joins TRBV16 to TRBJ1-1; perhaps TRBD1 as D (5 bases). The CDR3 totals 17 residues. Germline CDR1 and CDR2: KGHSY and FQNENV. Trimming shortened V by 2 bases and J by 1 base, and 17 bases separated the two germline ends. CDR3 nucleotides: TGTGCCAGCAGCCAAATCCCCCAGGTCAGGGCGAACACTGAAGCTTTCTTT. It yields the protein CASSQIPQVRANTEAFF.

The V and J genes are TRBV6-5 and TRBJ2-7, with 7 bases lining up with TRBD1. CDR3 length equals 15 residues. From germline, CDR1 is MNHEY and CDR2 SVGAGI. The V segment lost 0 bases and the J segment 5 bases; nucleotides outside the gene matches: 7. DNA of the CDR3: TGTGCCAGCAGTTACTCCGGACAGGCCTTCCACGAGCAGTACTTC. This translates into CASSYSGQAFHEQYF.

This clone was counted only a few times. CDR3 sequence: CASSVAQGAYYGYTF. The CDR3 DNA sequence: TGTGCCAGCAGCGTAGCGCAGGGGGCGTACTATGGCTACACCTTC. The V gene is TRBV9, the J gene TRBJ1-2; 8 bases agree with TRBD1. Germline assignment: CDR1 SGDLS and CDR2 YYNGEE. V lost 0 bases, J lost 3 bases, and 4 bases stayed unmatched. The CDR3 sequence is 15 residues long.

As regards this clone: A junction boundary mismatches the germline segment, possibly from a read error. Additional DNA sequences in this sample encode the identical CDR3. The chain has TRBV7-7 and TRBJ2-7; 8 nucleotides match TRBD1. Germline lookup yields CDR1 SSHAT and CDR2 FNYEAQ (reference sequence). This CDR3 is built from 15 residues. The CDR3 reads CASSLTGVGGDEQYF. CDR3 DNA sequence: TGTGCTAGCAGCCTGACAGGGGTTGGGGGTGACGAGCAGTACTTC.

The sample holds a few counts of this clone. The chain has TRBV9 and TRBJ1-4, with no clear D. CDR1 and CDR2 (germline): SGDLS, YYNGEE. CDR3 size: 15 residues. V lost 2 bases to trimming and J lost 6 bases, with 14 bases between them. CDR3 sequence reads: CASSVQGLGDEKLFF. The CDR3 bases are TGTGCCAGCAGCGTTCAAGGGCTTGGAGATGAAAAACTGTTTTTT. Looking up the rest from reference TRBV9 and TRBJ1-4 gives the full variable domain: DSGVTQTPKHLITATGQRVTLRCSPRSGDLSVYWYQQSLDQGLQFLIQYYNGEERAKGNILERFSAQQFPDLHSELNLSSLELGDSALYFCASSVQGLGDEKLFFGSGTQLSVL.

The CDR3 sequence: CASSLGSGYSGNTIYF. The CDR3 nucleotides read TGTGCCAGCAGCTTGGGGTCTGGTTACTCTGGAAACACCATATATTTT. This chain connects TRBV7-9 to TRBJ1-3, with D uncertain. V was pared by 3 bases and J by 0 bases, with 12 bases between. CDR1 is SEHNR, CDR2 FQNEAQ, per germline (reference sequence). There are 16 residues in the CDR3.

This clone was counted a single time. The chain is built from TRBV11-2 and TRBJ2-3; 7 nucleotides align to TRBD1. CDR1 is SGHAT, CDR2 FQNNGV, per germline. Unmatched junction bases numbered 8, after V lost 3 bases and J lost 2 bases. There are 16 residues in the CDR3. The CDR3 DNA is TGTGCCAGCAGCTTGGGCAGGGGGATCAACACAGATACGCAGTATTTT. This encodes CASSLGRGINTDTQYF.

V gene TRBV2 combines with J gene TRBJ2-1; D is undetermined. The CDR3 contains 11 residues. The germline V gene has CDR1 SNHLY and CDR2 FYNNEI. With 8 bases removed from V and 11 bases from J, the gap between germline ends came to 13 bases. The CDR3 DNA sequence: TGTGCCAGCTCCATCCCGCAGAAGCAGTTCTTC. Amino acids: CASSIPQKQFF.

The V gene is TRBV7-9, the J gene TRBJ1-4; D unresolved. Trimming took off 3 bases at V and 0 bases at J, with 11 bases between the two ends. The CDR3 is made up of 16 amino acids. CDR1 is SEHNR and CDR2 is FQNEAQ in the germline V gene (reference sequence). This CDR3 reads CASSLRSAATNEKLFF. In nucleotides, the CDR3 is TGTGCCAGCAGCTTGCGATCCGCCGCAACTAATGAAAAACTGTTTTTT.

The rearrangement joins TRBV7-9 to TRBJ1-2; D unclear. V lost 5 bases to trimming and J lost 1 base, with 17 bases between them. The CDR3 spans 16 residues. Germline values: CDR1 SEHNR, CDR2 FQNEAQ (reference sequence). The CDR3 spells CASSAFGGISNYGYTF. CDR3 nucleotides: TGTGCCAGCAGCGCCTTCGGCGGGATCAGTAACTATGGCTACACCTTC.

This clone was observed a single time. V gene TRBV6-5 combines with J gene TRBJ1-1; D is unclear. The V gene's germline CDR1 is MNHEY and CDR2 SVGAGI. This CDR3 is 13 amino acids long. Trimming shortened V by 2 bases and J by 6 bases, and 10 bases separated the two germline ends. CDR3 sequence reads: CASSYEWEAEAFF. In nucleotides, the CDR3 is TGTGCCAGCAGTTACGAGTGGGAGGCTGAAGCTTTCTTT.

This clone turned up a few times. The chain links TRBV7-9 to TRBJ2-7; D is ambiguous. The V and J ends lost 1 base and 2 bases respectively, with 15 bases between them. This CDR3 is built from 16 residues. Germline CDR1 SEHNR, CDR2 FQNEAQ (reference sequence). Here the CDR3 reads CASSLGAVRAPYEQYF. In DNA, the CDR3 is TGTGCCAGCAGCTTAGGGGCCGTTAGGGCCCCCTACGAGCAGTACTTC.

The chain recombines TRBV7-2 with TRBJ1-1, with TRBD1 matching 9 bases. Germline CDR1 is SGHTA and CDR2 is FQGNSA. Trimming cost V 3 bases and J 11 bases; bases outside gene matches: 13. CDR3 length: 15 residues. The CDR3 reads CASSFSLSGQGEAFF. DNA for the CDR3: TGTGCCAGCAGCTTTTCGCTCTCGGGACAGGGTGAGGCTTTCTTT.

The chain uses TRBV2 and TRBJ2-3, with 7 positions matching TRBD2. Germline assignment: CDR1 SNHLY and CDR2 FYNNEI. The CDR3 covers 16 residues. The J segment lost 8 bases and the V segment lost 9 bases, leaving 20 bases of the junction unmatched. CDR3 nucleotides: TGTGCCAGTTTAAGCGGGAACGTACAGACCTTCATTACGCAGTATTTT. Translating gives CASLSGNVQTFITQYF.

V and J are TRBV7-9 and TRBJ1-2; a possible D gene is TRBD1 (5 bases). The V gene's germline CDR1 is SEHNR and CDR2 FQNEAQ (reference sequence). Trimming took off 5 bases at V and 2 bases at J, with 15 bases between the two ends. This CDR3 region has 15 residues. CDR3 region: CASSPGGYRNYGYTF. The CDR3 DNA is TGTGCCAGCAGCCCGGGGGGGTATAGGAACTATGGCTACACCTTC.

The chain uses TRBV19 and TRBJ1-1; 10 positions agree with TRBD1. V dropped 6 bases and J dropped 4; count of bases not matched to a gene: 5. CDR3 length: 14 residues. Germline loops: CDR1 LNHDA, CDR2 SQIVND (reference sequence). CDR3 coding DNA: TGTGCCAGTAGCCTGGGACAGGGGTTCACTGAAGCTTTCTTT. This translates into CASSLGQGFTEAFF.